This entry lists 30 T cell receptor beta chains sequenced from one sample in a study of human T cells and chemical hapten exposure. Each CDR3 protein gets one entry after TCRdb re-called the RACE reads with MiXCR. The data show approximately 45,000 distinct CDR3 sequences, roughly 4% seen once. Regarding time point: healthy volunteer bleed at 2 weeks. It was unfractionated whole blood from which total RNA was extracted. Sequenced: whole blood. These receptors were taken from a female donor in good health. Some clones in this sample may be carry-over from other donors' samples.

This clonotype was observed many times. This sequence joins TRBV5-5 and TRBJ2-5, with 10 bases matching TRBD1. This CDR3 has 14 amino acids. With 3 bases clipped from V and 4 bases from J, the junction kept 3 bases outside the gene matches. Germline V CDR1 and CDR2: SGHKS, YYEKEE (reference sequence). The CDR3 region has the DNA TGTGCCAGCAGCTCGACAGGGGGCCCAGAGACCCAGTACTTC. This gives the protein CASSSTGGPETQYF.

This clonotype was found many times. The V call is TRBV29-1, the J call TRBJ2-3, with 7 bases matching TRBD2. The V gene end was trimmed by 4 bases and the J gene end by 4 bases; junction bases not matched to a gene: 5. Per germline, CDR1 SQVTM and CDR2 ANQGSEA. This CDR3 spans 13 amino acids. The chain's CDR3 is CSVGLAVADTQYF. DNA for the CDR3: TGCAGCGTTGGCCTAGCGGTGGCAGATACGCAGTATTTT.

In this sample, this clonotype turned up many times. The chain couples TRBV7-3 to TRBJ2-7; D is undetermined. Per germline, CDR1 SGHTA and CDR2 FQGTGA. This CDR3 has 13 residues. Trimming removed 0 bases from V and 5 bases from J, with 8 bases in between. In nucleotides, the CDR3 is TGTGCCAGCAGCTTAACCCCCAACGACGAGCAGTACTTC. Translating it yields CASSLTPNDEQYF.

This clonotype was seen ten or more times. This chain uses TRBV20-1 with TRBJ2-7; D is unclear. The CDR3 length is 10 residues. Germline CDR1 DFQATT, CDR2 SNEGSKA (reference sequence). Trimming took off 5 bases at V and 5 bases at J, with 7 bases between the two ends. As DNA, the CDR3 is TGCAGTGCTGACCTGGACGAGCAGTACTTC. Translating gives CSADLDEQYF.

The rearrangement uses TRBV6-6 and TRBJ1-5; D gene unclear. V lost 7 bases to trimming and J lost 4 bases, with 11 bases between them. CDR3 length: 13 residues. Germline assignment: CDR1 MNHNY and CDR2 SVGAGI (reference sequence). CDR3 amino acids: CASIGRFNQPQHF. CDR3 DNA sequence: TGTGCCAGCATTGGACGGTTTAATCAGCCCCAGCATTTT.

This clonotype was counted ten times or more. V gene TRBV3-1 combines with J gene TRBJ2-5; D gene unclear. This CDR3 is 20 amino acids long. Germline CDR1 and CDR2: LGHDT and YNNKEL (reference sequence). The V end lost 0 bases, the J end lost 4 bases, and 27 bases lay between the germline ends. The CDR3 loop is CASSQDRPFPSARERETQYF. The CDR3 coding sequence is TGTGCCAGCAGCCAAGATAGACCCTTCCCTAGTGCAAGGGAAAGAGAGACCCAGTACTTC.

The table lists this clonotype with many counts. J is TRBJ1-5 and V is TRBV7-3, with TRBD1 matching over 10 bases. This CDR3 has 19 amino acids. Germline lookup yields CDR1 SGHTA and CDR2 FQGTGA. J was trimmed by 4 bases and V by 0 bases; bases with no gene match: 12. CDR3 DNA: TGTGCCAGCAGCTTAACGTTGTTTTCAGGGACAGGGGCTAATCAGCCCCAGCATTTT. Translated, it gives CASSLTLFSGTGANQPQHF.

At least ten counts were recorded for this clonotype. The chain joins TRBV6-2 or TRBV6-3 to TRBJ2-6; the D gene is possibly TRBD1 (6 bases). Germline V gene lookup returns CDR1 MNHEY and CDR2 SVGEGT. Trimming took off 2 bases at V and 8 bases at J, with 13 bases between the two ends. CDR3 size: 15 residues. The CDR3 DNA reads TGTGCCAGCAGTTACGTCAGGGGTTGGACCAACGTCCTGACTTTC. Protein: CASSYVRGWTNVLTF.

Ten or more counts support this clonotype. The genes are TRBV10-3 and TRBJ1-2; D is undetermined. The germline V gene encodes CDR1 ENHRY and CDR2 SYGVKD. The CDR3 is made up of 14 amino acids. The V end was cut by 0 bases, the J end by 5 bases, with 10 bases between. The CDR3 sequence is CAISESGTTYGYTF. The CDR3 nucleotides are TGTGCCATCAGTGAGTCGGGCACTACGTATGGCTACACCTTC.

This clonotype was seen at least ten times. J is TRBJ2-2 and V is TRBV27, with 10 bases identical to TRBD2. This CDR3 spans 15 amino acids. With 2 bases clipped from V and 5 bases from J, the junction kept 2 bases outside the gene matches. CDR1 and CDR2 from the germline V gene are MNHEY and SMNVEV (reference sequence). The CDR3 protein is CASSLLAGVTGELFF. CDR3 bases: TGTGCCAGCAGTTTACTAGCGGGGGTTACCGGGGAGCTGTTTTTT.

This clonotype was seen a few times. A much larger clone differs from this one at a single base, so this may be a read error. The chain uses TRBV20-1 and TRBJ2-3; D is undetermined. The germline V gene encodes CDR1 DFQATT and CDR2 SNEGSKA (reference sequence). The CDR3 sequence is 13 residues long. V lost 3 bases to trimming and J lost 7 bases, with 14 bases between them. The CDR3 is CSASPPICYTQYF. CDR3 nucleotides: TGCAGTGCTAGCCCCCCTATCTGTTATACGCAGTATTTT.

This clonotype was counted at least ten times. The chain carries TRBV6-1 and TRBJ2-5; 9 nucleotides align to TRBD1. The CDR3 is 16 residues long. The germline gives CDR1 MNHNS, CDR2 SASEGT. The V segment lost 5 bases and the J segment 5 bases; nucleotides outside the gene matches: 12. The CDR3 DNA follows: TGTGCCAGCAGTAGGGACTCCCGGGACAGGGAGGAGACCCAGTACTTC. Its translation is CASSRDSRDREETQYF.

This clonotype came up many times. This chain joins TRBV5-1 and TRBJ1-3; D is ambiguous. The CDR3 totals 17 residues. The V and J ends lost 0 bases and 0 bases respectively, with 13 bases between them. Germline V CDR1 and CDR2: SGHRS, YFSETQ. Here the CDR3 reads CASSLVPDLHSGNTIYF. In nucleotides, the CDR3 is TGCGCCAGCAGCTTGGTTCCAGACCTACACTCTGGAAACACCATATATTTT.

This clonotype was seen repeatedly, ten times or more. This chain links TRBV12-3 or TRBV12-4 with TRBJ2-3; no reliable D call. The CDR3 is 11 amino acids. Trimming pared 5 bases from V and 8 bases from J, leaving 8 bases between. The CDR3 nucleotides read TGTGCCAGCAGTCTTTCCCTTACGCAGTATTTT. It is translated as CASSLSLTQYF.

Many counts were recorded for this clonotype. The V gene is TRBV20-1, the J gene TRBJ1-2; possible D gene TRBD1, 5 bases. V was pared by 1 base and J by 5 bases, with 5 bases between. Germline V gene data show CDR1 as DFQATT and CDR2 as SNEGSKA (reference sequence). This CDR3 comprises 11 residues. The CDR3 sequence is CSARGGYGYTF. CDR3 nucleotides: TGCAGTGCTAGAGGGGGGTATGGCTACACCTTC.

The V gene is TRBV29-1, the J gene TRBJ2-3; D not certain. V was clipped by 5 bases and J by 0 bases, with 18 bases between them. Germline loops: CDR1 SQVTM, CDR2 ANQGSEA. This CDR3 has 16 amino acids. The CDR3 bases are TGCAGCGTTCTGCGGATTCAAGGAACTAGCACAGATACGCAGTATTTT. Its translation: CSVLRIQGTSTDTQYF.

This clonotype was detected ten times or more. The chain employs TRBV9 and TRBJ1-1, with D possibly matching TRBD1 (5 bases). Germline V lookup: CDR1 SGDLS, CDR2 YYNGEE. The CDR3 loop spans 13 amino acids. Trimming removed 0 bases from V and 6 bases from J, with 9 bases in between. CDR3 protein: CASSVGGVAEAFF. The CDR3 DNA is TGTGCCAGCAGCGTAGGGGGGGTGGCTGAAGCTTTCTTT.

This clonotype was counted only a few times. This chain links TRBV7-9 with TRBJ2-2; maybe TRBD2 (5 bases). Between the trimmed V and J ends, which lost 3 bases and 0 bases, there was a span of 11 bases. The CDR3 is 16 residues long. Germline values: CDR1 SEHNR, CDR2 FQNEAQ (reference sequence). CDR3 DNA sequence: TGTGCCAGCAGCTTGCTTGTCGGGGCGAACACCGGGGAGCTGTTTTTT. This encodes CASSLLVGANTGELFF. The variable domain in full, with the rest retrieved from reference TRBV7-9 and TRBJ2-2, is DTGVSQNPRHKITKRGQNVTFRCDPISEHNRLYWYRQTLGQGPEFLTYFQNEAQLEKSRLLSDRFSAERPKGSFSTLEIQRTEQGDSAMYLCASSLLVGANTGELFFGEGSRLTVL.

This clonotype was seen many times. This chain links TRBV12-3 or TRBV12-4 with TRBJ1-2, with D possibly TRBD1 on 6 matching bases. Trimming left V 5 bases short and J 6 bases short, with 16 bases between. The CDR3 loop spans 14 amino acids. The CDR3 protein is CASSITTGFHGYTF. For the CDR3, the DNA is TGTGCCAGCAGTATTACGACAGGCTTCCATGGCTACACCTTC.

This clonotype was recorded at least ten times. The V call is TRBV20-1, the J call TRBJ1-5, with TRBD1 matching over 7 bases. The trim removed 6 bases at V and 2 bases at J, leaving 7 bases unmatched. The CDR3 contains 14 residues. Germline V gene lookup returns CDR1 DFQATT and CDR2 SNEGSKA (reference sequence). The CDR3 DNA reads as TGCAGTGCCGCGCAGGGGGTGGGCAATCAGCCCCAGCATTTT. Amino acids: CSAAQGVGNQPQHF.

This clonotype was observed a handful of times. The chain is built from TRBV4-2 and TRBJ1-1; TRBD1 aligns across 7 bases. The germline V gene has CDR1 LGHNA and CDR2 YNFKEQ. The length of the CDR3 is 15 residues. Trimming removed 0 bases from V and 1 base from J; junction bases left unmatched: 2. This chain's CDR3 is CASSQDEGANTEAFF. CDR3 nucleotide sequence: TGTGCCAGCAGCCAAGATGAGGGGGCGAACACTGAAGCTTTCTTT.

This clonotype has ten or more counts. This chain uses TRBV6-1 with TRBJ1-3; D gene uncertain. This CDR3 comprises 14 residues. The V end was cut by 4 bases, the J end by 0 bases, with 7 bases between. Germline V lookup: CDR1 MNHNS, CDR2 SASEGT. The CDR3 coding sequence is TGTGCCAGCAGTGCCGGGCACTCTGGAAACACCATATATTTT. Its protein product is CASSAGHSGNTIYF.

The chain links TRBV28 to TRBJ2-7; a possible D gene is TRBD1 (6 bases). The CDR3 extends over 15 amino acids. Germline V gene sequence: CDR1 MDHEN, CDR2 SYDVKM. Between the trimmed V and J ends, which lost 6 bases and 5 bases, there was a span of 20 bases. The CDR3 nucleotides are TGTGCCAGCAGAGCTCCAGGGGTTCGCGCAAACGAGCAGTACTTC. Its protein product is CASRAPGVRANEQYF.

This clonotype was observed many times. The rearrangement uses TRBV14 and TRBJ1-5; D unresolved. Germline V gives CDR1 SGHDN, CDR2 FVKESK. The ends were cut back, 2 bases at V and 0 bases at J, with 5 bases in the middle. The CDR3 spans 14 residues. CDR3 in amino acids: CASSQILSNQPQHF. In DNA form, the CDR3 reads TGTGCCAGCAGCCAAATCCTTAGCAATCAGCCCCAGCATTTT.

This clonotype appeared many times. V is TRBV20-1 and J is TRBJ2-7, with a tentative D call TRBD2 (6 bases). V shed 4 bases and J shed 7 bases, with 20 bases lying between them. CDR1 and CDR2 from the germline V gene are DFQATT and SNEGSKA (reference sequence). CDR3 length equals 14 residues. CDR3 residues: CSAKSDFSGREQYF. In nucleotides, the CDR3 is TGCAGTGCTAAGTCGGACTTCTCAGGGAGGGAGCAGTACTTC.

This clonotype has ten or more counts. J is TRBJ1-2 and V is TRBV18; D perhaps matches TRBD1 (6 bases). Per the germline V gene, CDR1 is KGHSH and CDR2 is LQKENI. Trimming took 2 bases from V and 6 from J, leaving 13 bases between them. The CDR3 length is 14 residues. The CDR3 DNA is TGTGCCAGCTCACCAAGTACGGGGGGCGATGGCTACACCTTC. This codes for CASSPSTGGDGYTF.

CDR3 DNA: TGCGCCAGCACAGGACAAGACTACACTGAAGCTTTCTTT. This gives the protein CASTGQDYTEAFF. The rearrangement joins TRBV5-1 to TRBJ1-1; the D gene is possibly TRBD1 (5 bases). With 6 bases removed from V and 3 bases from J, the gap between germline ends came to 12 bases. Germline CDR1 is SGHRS and CDR2 is YFSETQ. This CDR3 is 13 amino acids long.

This clonotype was seen ten or more times. This chain links TRBV18 with TRBJ1-4; D unclear. V lost 2 bases and J 0 bases, leaving 13 bases between the germline ends. The CDR3 contains 17 residues. Germline V lookup: CDR1 KGHSH, CDR2 LQKENI. CDR3 coding DNA: TGTGCCAGCTCACCAATCGGAAATACCGCAACTAATGAAAAACTGTTTTTT. This encodes CASSPIGNTATNEKLFF. Supplemented by reference TRBV18 and TRBJ1-4, the full variable domain reads NAGVMQNPRHLVRRRGQEARLRCSPMKGHSHVYWYRQLPEEGLKFMVYLQKENIIDESGMPKERFSAEFPKEGPSILRIQQVVRGDSAAYFCASSPIGNTATNEKLFFGSGTQLSVL.

This clonotype was observed at least ten times. The chain links TRBV5-1 to TRBJ2-5; the D is unclear. CDR1 SGHRS and CDR2 YFSETQ come from the germline V gene. V was cut by 0 bases and J by 3 bases, with 9 bases left in between. The CDR3 totals 14 residues. The CDR3 sequence is CASSLALWEETQYF. The DNA for the CDR3 is TGCGCCAGCAGCTTGGCGCTATGGGAAGAGACCCAGTACTTC.

This clonotype was counted between two and nine times. The chain carries TRBV12-3 or TRBV12-4 and TRBJ1-3; D call uncertain. V was trimmed by 4 bases and J by 5 bases, leaving 21 bases between them. The CDR3 consists of 17 residues. CDR3 amino acids: CASSSPARPTLRNTIYF. In DNA, the CDR3 is TGTGCCAGCAGTTCCCCAGCCCGACCCACTCTTAGAAACACCATATATTTT.